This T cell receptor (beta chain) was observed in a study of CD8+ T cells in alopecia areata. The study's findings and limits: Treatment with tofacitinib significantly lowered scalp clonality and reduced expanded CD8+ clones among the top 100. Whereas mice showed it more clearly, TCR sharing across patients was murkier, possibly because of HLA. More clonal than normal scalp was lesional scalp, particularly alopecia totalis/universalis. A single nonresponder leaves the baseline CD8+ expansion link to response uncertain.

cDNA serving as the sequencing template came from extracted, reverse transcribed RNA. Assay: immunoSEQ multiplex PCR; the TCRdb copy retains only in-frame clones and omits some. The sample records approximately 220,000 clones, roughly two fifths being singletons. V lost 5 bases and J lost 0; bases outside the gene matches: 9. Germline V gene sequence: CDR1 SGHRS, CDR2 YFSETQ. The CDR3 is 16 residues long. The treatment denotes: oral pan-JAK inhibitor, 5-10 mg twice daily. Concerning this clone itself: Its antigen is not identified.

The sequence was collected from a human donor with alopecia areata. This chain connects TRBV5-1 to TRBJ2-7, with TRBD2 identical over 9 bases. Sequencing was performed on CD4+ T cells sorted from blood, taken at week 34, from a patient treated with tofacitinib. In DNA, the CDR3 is TGCGCCAGCAGACCACCAAGCGGGGGGAGCTCCTACGAGCAGTACTTC. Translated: CASRPPSGGSSYEQYF. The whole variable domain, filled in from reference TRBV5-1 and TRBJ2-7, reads KAGVTQTPRYLIKTRGQQVTLSCSPISGHRSVSWYQQTPGQGLQFLFEYFSETQRNKGNFPGRFSGRQFSNSRSEMNVSTLELGDSALYLCASRPPSGGSSYEQYFGPGTRLTVT.